The 20 T cell receptor beta chains presented below share a single source sample, sequenced in a study of T cell changes during pregnancy in multiple sclerosis. The table came from immunoSEQ multiplex PCR; TCRdb's copy has only in-frame clones and leaves some out. The sample comprises about 35,000 clones, around 92% of which are singletons, and around 0.45% rests with the top ten. This material consisted of CD4+ T cells from peripheral blood mononuclear cells, taken in the third trimester of pregnancy. The receptors here all came from a female donor in good health, enrolled as a control in a pregnancy study.

This clone turned up a few times. The gene calls are TRBV6-6 and TRBJ2-6, with 10 bases fitting TRBD1. V lost 11 bases, J lost 2 bases, and 6 bases stayed unmatched. Germline V CDR1 and CDR2: MNHNY, SVGAGI (reference sequence). The CDR3 has 15 residues. The CDR3 loop reads CAVRDRGAGANVLTF. The CDR3 nucleotides read TGTGCCGTCCGGGACAGGGGCGCTGGGGCCAACGTCCTGACTTTC.

The chain combines TRBV27 with TRBJ1-3; D unclear. This CDR3 spans 15 amino acids. The V end was cut by 6 bases, the J end by 0 bases, with 12 bases between. Germline lookup yields CDR1 MNHEY and CDR2 SMNVEV (reference sequence). CDR3 loop: CASSFEGDSGNTIYF. As DNA, the CDR3 is TGTGCCAGCAGCTTTGAGGGTGACTCTGGAAACACCATATATTTT.

The chain carries TRBV9 and TRBJ2-2; possibly TRBD1 for D (5 bases). The CDR3 loop spans 15 amino acids. V lost 4 bases, J lost 1 base, and 11 bases lay in between. Germline CDR1 is SGDLS and CDR2 is YYNGEE. The CDR3 DNA follows: TGTGCCAGCAGCCCGCAGACAGTGAACACCGGGGAGCTGTTTTTT. Protein sequence: CASSPQTVNTGELFF.

The V gene is TRBV9, the J gene TRBJ1-3; D call uncertain. Per the germline V gene, CDR1 is SGDLS and CDR2 is YYNGEE. The V and J ends lost 3 bases and 7 bases respectively, with 14 bases between them. This CDR3 comprises 14 residues. Here the CDR3 reads CASSAGSSANTIYF. CDR3 DNA sequence: TGTGCCAGCAGCGCCGGGTCGTCGGCGAACACCATATATTTT.

The chain combines TRBV10-3 with TRBJ2-5; 7 bases are shared with TRBD1. Germline assignment: CDR1 ENHRY and CDR2 SYGVKD. The trim removed 8 bases at V and 2 bases at J, leaving 5 bases unmatched. This CDR3 contains 13 residues. The CDR3 spells CAIRGTAQETQYF. The DNA of the CDR3 is TGTGCCATCCGTGGGACAGCACAAGAGACCCAGTACTTC.

V is TRBV4-3 and J is TRBJ1-1, with TRBD1 identical over 8 bases. Germline V gives CDR1 LGHNA, CDR2 YSLEER. The CDR3 consists of 16 residues. The trim removed 0 bases at V and 4 bases at J, leaving 7 bases unmatched. Written as DNA, the CDR3 is TGCGCCAGCAGCCAAGACCTACGACAGGGGACCACTGAAGCTTTCTTT. Protein sequence: CASSQDLRQGTTEAFF.

The V gene is TRBV10-2, the J gene TRBJ1-6; TRBD1 might be the D (5 bases). V was trimmed by 7 bases and J by 9 bases, leaving 13 bases between them. CDR3 length: 13 amino acids. Germline V gene sequence: CDR1 WSHSY, CDR2 SAAADI. CDR3 sequence: CASTSGPGSPLHF. The CDR3 coding sequence is TGCGCCAGCACGTCAGGGCCAGGTTCACCCCTCCACTTT.

The chain is built from TRBV29-1 and TRBJ2-1; 11 positions match TRBD2. CDR1 and CDR2 (germline): SQVTM, ANQGSEA. Trimming cost V 7 bases and J 5 bases; bases outside gene matches: 4. The CDR3 has 13 amino acids. The CDR3: CSARTSGHNEQFF. Here the CDR3 DNA reads TGCAGCGCGAGGACTAGCGGGCACAATGAGCAGTTCTTC.

The chain couples TRBV6-5 to TRBJ2-1, with D maybe TRBD1 (5 bases). CDR1 MNHEY and CDR2 SVGAGI come from the germline V gene. The CDR3 contains 15 residues. V lost 8 bases and J 0 bases, leaving 14 bases between the germline ends. CDR3 coding DNA: TGTGCCAGCGCAGGGTCCCTTCGCTCCTACAATGAGCAGTTCTTC. Translated, it gives CASAGSLRSYNEQFF.

CDR3: CASSHLGGTGKFF. In DNA form, the CDR3 reads TGCGCCAGCAGCCACCTAGGCGGGACAGGGAAGTTCTTC. The chain is built from TRBV4-1 and TRBJ2-1, with 9 bases aligning to TRBD1. The CDR3 has 13 residues. The germline gives CDR1 MGHRA, CDR2 YSYEKL. V lost 3 bases to trimming and J lost 14 bases; unmatched junction nucleotides: 8.

The chain joins TRBV28 to TRBJ2-1; 9 bases agree with TRBD2. The CDR3 runs 15 residues. CDR1 and CDR2 (germline): MDHEN, SYDVKM. V shed 6 bases and J 7 bases; nucleotides not matched to a gene: 10. The CDR3 nucleotides read TGTGCCAGCAGCCGAGCGGGGGGCACGTTTAATGAGCAGTTCTTC. Amino acids: CASSRAGGTFNEQFF.

The chain carries TRBV4-2 and TRBJ2-3; 11 bases are a match to TRBD1. The CDR3 is made up of 14 amino acids. J was trimmed by 8 bases and V by 3 bases; bases with no gene match: 4. The germline gives CDR1 LGHNA, CDR2 YNFKEQ. The DNA of the CDR3 is TGTGCCAGCAGCCAGCCGGACAGGGGGCCTACGCAGTATTTT. Translated: CASSQPDRGPTQYF.

This chain connects TRBV19 to TRBJ2-1; 14 bases map to TRBD2. CDR3 length equals 13 residues. Per germline, CDR1 LNHDA and CDR2 SQIVND (reference sequence). Trimming took 9 bases from V and 7 from J; bases not matched to a gene: 2. In DNA form, the CDR3 reads TGTGCCAGCCGACTAGCGGGGGGGAATGAGCAGTTCTTC. Translated: CASRLAGGNEQFF.

V is TRBV2 and J is TRBJ1-3; D is undetermined. Germline loops: CDR1 SNHLY, CDR2 FYNNEI. The ends were cut back, 6 bases at V and 0 bases at J, with 12 bases in the middle. The CDR3 runs to 15 residues. The CDR3 reads CASRETRNSGNTIYF. CDR3 DNA sequence: TGTGCCAGCAGAGAGACACGCAACTCTGGAAACACCATATATTTT.

The CDR3 protein is CASTMGGSNQPQHF. The CDR3 DNA is TGTGCCAGTACCATGGGGGGGAGCAATCAGCCCCAGCATTTT. The V call is TRBV19, the J call TRBJ1-5, with D possibly being TRBD1 (5 bases). Trimming cost V 7 bases and J 1 base, with 11 bases left between them. This CDR3 region has 14 residues. Looked up from germline, CDR1 is LNHDA and CDR2 is SQIVND (reference sequence).

V gene TRBV13 combines with J gene TRBJ1-2, with unresolved D. The CDR3 is 12 amino acids. Trimming removed 3 bases from V and 5 bases from J, with 7 bases in between. Germline CDR1 and CDR2: PRHDT and FYEKMQ (reference sequence). The CDR3 region is CASSLEVYGYTF. The CDR3 DNA reads TGTGCCAGCAGCTTGGAGGTTTATGGCTACACCTTC.

The V call is TRBV18, the J call TRBJ2-7; possible D gene TRBD2, 5 bases. The germline CDR1 and CDR2 sequences are KGHSH and LQKENI. The CDR3 covers 13 residues. The V and J ends lost 6 bases and 3 bases respectively, with 12 bases between them. The CDR3: CASSPQDYYEQYF. CDR3 coding DNA: TGTGCCAGCTCCCCTCAAGACTACTACGAGCAGTACTTC.

This chain connects TRBV4-1 to TRBJ2-4; 10 positions agree with TRBD2. CDR3 length equals 19 residues. The V and J ends lost 1 base and 3 bases, in that order; junction bases with no gene match: 12. Germline V gives CDR1 MGHRA, CDR2 YSYEKL. The CDR3 bases are TGCGCCAGCAGCCAAGGACTAGCGGGCCTGGGGAATGGCAAAAACATTCAGTACTTC. Its translation is CASSQGLAGLGNGKNIQYF.

A single count supports this clone. The chain carries TRBV13 and TRBJ1-1, with D maybe TRBD1 (6 bases). The V end was cut by 4 bases, the J end by 1 base, with 13 bases between. This CDR3 region has 15 residues. Germline CDR1 reads PRHDT; CDR2 reads FYEKMQ (reference sequence). CDR3 loop: CASSSDPRGNTEAFF. The CDR3 nucleotides are TGTGCCAGCAGCTCCGACCCCAGGGGGAACACTGAAGCTTTCTTT.

The V call is TRBV6-6, the J call TRBJ1-4, with TRBD1 as a possible D gene (6 bases). V gave up 4 bases and J gave up 2 bases, with 8 bases separating them. This CDR3 region has 14 residues. Germline V gene lookup returns CDR1 MNHNY and CDR2 SVGAGI (reference sequence). The CDR3 here is CASSFGQTNEKLFF. The CDR3 nucleotides read TGTGCCAGCAGTTTTGGACAGACTAATGAAAAACTGTTTTTT.